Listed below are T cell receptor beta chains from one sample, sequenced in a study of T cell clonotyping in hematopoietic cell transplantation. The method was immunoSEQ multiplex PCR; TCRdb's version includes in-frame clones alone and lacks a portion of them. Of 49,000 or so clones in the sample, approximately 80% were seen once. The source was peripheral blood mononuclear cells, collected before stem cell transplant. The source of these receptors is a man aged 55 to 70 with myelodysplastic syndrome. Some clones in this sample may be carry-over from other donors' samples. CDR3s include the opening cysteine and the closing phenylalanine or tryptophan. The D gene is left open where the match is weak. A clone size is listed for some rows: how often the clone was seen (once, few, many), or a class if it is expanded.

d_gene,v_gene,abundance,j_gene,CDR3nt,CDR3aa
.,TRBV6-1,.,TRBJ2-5,TGTGCCAGCAGTGAACGTCGGCGCGGGGATCGGCAAGAGACCCAGTACTTC,CASSERRRGDRQETQYF
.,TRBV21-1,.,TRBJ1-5,TGTGCCAGCACCGTTACGGCGGGACAGAATCCCAATCAGCCCCAGCATTTT,CASTVTAGQNPNQPQHF
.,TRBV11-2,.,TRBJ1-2,TGTGCCAGCAGCTTACTTGTCTATGGCTACACCTTC,CASSLLVYGYTF
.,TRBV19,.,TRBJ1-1,TGTGCCAGTATTGGGACGGGGCGCAGGACTGAAGCTTTCTTT,CASIGTGRRTEAFF
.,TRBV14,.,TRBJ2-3,TGTGCCAGCAAAGGTGGACAGAGTAACACAGATACGCAGTATTTT,CASKGGQSNTDTQYF
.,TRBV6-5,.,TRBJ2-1,TGTGCCAGCAGTTACGGGGTGGGGGAGTTCTTC,CASSYGVGEFF
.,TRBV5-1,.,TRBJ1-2,TGCGCCAGCAGCCGAGAGGGGGGTGGTGCTGGCTACACCTTC,CASSREGGGAGYTF
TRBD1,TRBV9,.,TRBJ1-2,TGTGCCAGCAGCGTGGACTCCGGGACAGGCGCCTACACCTTC,CASSVDSGTGAYTF
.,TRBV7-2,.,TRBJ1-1,TGTGCCAGCAGCTTACAACCAAAGGAGGACACTGAAGCTTTCTTT,CASSLQPKEDTEAFF
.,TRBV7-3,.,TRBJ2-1,TGTGCCAGCAGCTTAGGATCTACCAATGAGCAGTTCTTC,CASSLGSTNEQFF
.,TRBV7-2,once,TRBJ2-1,TGTGCCAGCAGCCGCACTAGTTTTGCTGAGCAGTTCTTC,CASSRTSFAEQFF
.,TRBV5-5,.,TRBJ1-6,TGTGCCAGCAGTTCCAATTCACCCCTCCACTTT,CASSSNSPLHF
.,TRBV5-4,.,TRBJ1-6,TGTGCCAGCAGCTTGGAAGGAGGGCGGGCTGATTCACCCCTCCACTTT,CASSLEGGRADSPLHF
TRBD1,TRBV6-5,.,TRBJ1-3,TGTGCCAGCAGTTTGGACAGGGGGGATGGAAACACCATATATTTT,CASSLDRGDGNTIYF
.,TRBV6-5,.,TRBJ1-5,TGTGCCAGCAGTTCCAGGGGCCGCAATCAGCCCCAGCATTTT,CASSSRGRNQPQHF
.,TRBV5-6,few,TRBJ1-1,TGTGCCAGCAGCCTCCAAGGGAATATGAACACTGAAGCTTTCTTT,CASSLQGNMNTEAFF
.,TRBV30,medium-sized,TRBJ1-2,TGTGCCTGGAGTGTATCCCAGGGCTATGGCTACACCTTC,CAWSVSQGYGYTF
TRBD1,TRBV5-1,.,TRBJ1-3,TGCGCCAGCAGCATAGGGACAGGGGAAGGAAACACCATATATTTT,CASSIGTGEGNTIYF
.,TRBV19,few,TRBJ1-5,TGTGCCAGTAGTATAGTCAGTGGAAATCAGCCCCAGCATTTT,CASSIVSGNQPQHF
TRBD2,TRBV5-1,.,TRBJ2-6,TGCGCCAGCAGCTCGCTCCTAACTAGCGGGGTCTTCGGGGCCAACGTCCTGACTTTC,CASSSLLTSGVFGANVLTF
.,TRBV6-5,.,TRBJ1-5,TGTGCCAGCACCTCCGCGATAAATCAGCCCCAGCATTTT,CASTSAINQPQHF
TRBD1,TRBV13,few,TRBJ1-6,TGTGCCAGCAGTTGGACAGGGGATAATTCACCCCTCCACTTT,CASSWTGDNSPLHF
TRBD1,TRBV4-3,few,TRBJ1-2,TGCGCCAGCAGCGAAGGACAGGGACCTTTTAACTATGGCTACACCTTC,CASSEGQGPFNYGYTF
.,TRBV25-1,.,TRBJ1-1,TGTGCCAGCAGTGAATTAAGGGGGAGTAATACTGAAGCTTTCTTT,CASSELRGSNTEAFF
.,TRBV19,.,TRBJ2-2,TGTGCCAGTAGTTACCAAACAGGGTCGAACACCGGGGAGCTGTTTTTT,CASSYQTGSNTGELFF
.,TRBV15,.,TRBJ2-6,TGTGCCACCAGCACGGGGCTATCCCGCCCGGGCTCTGGGGCCAACGTCCTGACTTTC,CATSTGLSRPGSGANVLTF
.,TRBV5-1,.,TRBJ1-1,TGCGCCAGCAGTCCAACCAGGCTGGACACTGAAGCTTTCTTT,CASSPTRLDTEAFF
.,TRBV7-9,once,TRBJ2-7,TGTGCCAGCAGCTTAGGGGGAATAGTCTCCCAGCAGTACTTC,CASSLGGIVSQQYF
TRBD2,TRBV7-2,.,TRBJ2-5,TGTGCCAGCAGCTTACAACCTAGCGGAGAGACCCAGTACTTC,CASSLQPSGETQYF
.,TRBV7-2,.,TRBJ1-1,TGTGCCAGCAGCTTAGCGCCTATGGGGAACACTGAAGCTTTCTTT,CASSLAPMGNTEAFF
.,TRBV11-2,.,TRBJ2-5,TGTGCCAGCAGCTTCCAACCTTTTGGAGTAGAGACCCAGTACTTC,CASSFQPFGVETQYF
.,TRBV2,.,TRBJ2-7,TGTGCCAGCAGCTCAGAGGGCGGAAGCTCCTACGAGCAGTACTTC,CASSSEGGSSYEQYF
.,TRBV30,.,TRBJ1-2,TGTGCCTGGAGTTACTACAGGGAGAGGGAAGGCTACACCTTC,CAWSYYREREGYTF
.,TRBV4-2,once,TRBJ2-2,TGTGCCAGCAGGGGCCAGCCCACCGGGGAGCTGTTTTTT,CASRGQPTGELFF
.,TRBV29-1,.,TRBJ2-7,TGCAGCGTTGTGTCTTCAGGGGCCTACGAGCAGTACTTC,CSVVSSGAYEQYF
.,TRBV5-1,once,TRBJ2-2,TGCGCCAGCAGCTCAGTAGCCGGGACCCTTGACGGGGAGCTGTTTTTT,CASSSVAGTLDGELFF
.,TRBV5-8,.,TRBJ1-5,TGTGCCAGCAGCCATGGACAGCTTCGCAATCAGCCCCAGCATTTT,CASSHGQLRNQPQHF
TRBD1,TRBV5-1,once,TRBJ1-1,TGCGCCAGCAGCTTGGGTTTGGACAGGGCCACTGAAGCTTTCTTT,CASSLGLDRATEAFF
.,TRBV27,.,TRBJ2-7,TGTGCCAGCAGTTTCCGAAGACTAGGTGTTGACTACGAGCAGTACTTC,CASSFRRLGVDYEQYF
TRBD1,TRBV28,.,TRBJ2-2,TGTGCCAGCAGTTTATTTACAGGGGGCAAGACCGGGGAGCTGTTTTTT,CASSLFTGGKTGELFF
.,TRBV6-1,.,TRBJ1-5,TGTGCCAGCAGTGTGAAGATTGGCAATCAGCCCCAGCATTTT,CASSVKIGNQPQHF
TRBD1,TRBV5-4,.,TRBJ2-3,TGTGCCAGCAGCGTGCACGTAGCAGGGACAGGGGAAACAGATACGCAGTATTTT,CASSVHVAGTGETDTQYF
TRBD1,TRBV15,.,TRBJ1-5,TGTGCCACCAGCAGAGGATCAGGGGGAAATCAGCCCCAGCATTTT,CATSRGSGGNQPQHF
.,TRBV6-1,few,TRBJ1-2,TGTGCCAGCAGTGAAGGCCCCACGGGCGTACATGGCTACACCTTC,CASSEGPTGVHGYTF
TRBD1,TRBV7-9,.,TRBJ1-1,TGTGCCAGCAGATCTACAGGGGGGAACACTGAAGCTTTCTTT,CASRSTGGNTEAFF
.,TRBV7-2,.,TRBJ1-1,TGTGCCAGCAGCCCCGACAAAACCTTCGGAGCTTTCTTT,CASSPDKTFGAFF
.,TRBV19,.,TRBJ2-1,TGTGCCAGTAGTCCCCAAGGACAGTACAATGAGCAGTTCTTC,CASSPQGQYNEQFF